One sample yielded the 20 T cell receptor beta chains listed below, sequenced in a study of blood T cell repertoires in COVID-19. TCRdb keeps only in-frame clones here, not all; method: immunoSEQ multiplex PCR. The sample holds just under 60,000 clones, about 87% seen once. Sequenced input: peripheral blood. These receptors all come from a human donor with active COVID-19. The donor label of this sample is uncertain.

The chain combines TRBV19 with TRBJ2-3; 14 positions match TRBD2. Germline V gene sequence: CDR1 LNHDA, CDR2 SQIVND (reference sequence). The CDR3 runs 16 residues. Unmatched junction bases numbered 8, after V lost 8 bases and J lost 4 bases. The CDR3, as DNA: TGTGCCAGTCGCCGATGGACTAGCGGGGGGTCAGATACGCAGTATTTT. This translates into CASRRWTSGGSDTQYF.

The chain has TRBV10-1 and TRBJ2-1, with 7 bases matching TRBD2. Trimming removed 0 bases from V and 7 bases from J; junction bases left unmatched: 6. The CDR3 is 15 residues long. CDR1 is WNHNN, CDR2 SYGVQD, per germline (reference sequence). Written as DNA, the CDR3 is TGCGCCAGCAGTGAGTCTGAACTAGCGTTGAATGAGCAGTTCTTC. It codes for CASSESELALNEQFF.

This clone has only one observation. For the CDR3, the DNA is TGTGCCAGCAGTTTCGCGAGACACTCCTACGAGCAGTACTTC. Translated, it gives CASSFARHSYEQYF. The chain is built from TRBV27 and TRBJ2-7; D gene unclear. Trimming cost V 3 bases and J 0 bases, with 9 bases left between them. Germline values: CDR1 MNHEY, CDR2 SMNVEV (reference sequence). This CDR3 comprises 14 residues.

As DNA, the CDR3 is TGCGCCAGCAGCCAAGTGGGGAGGCCGACGCAGTATTTT. Translation: CASSQVGRPTQYF. The rearrangement joins TRBV4-1 to TRBJ2-3, with D perhaps TRBD2 (6 bases). Trimming removed 1 base from V and 9 bases from J, with 11 bases in between. Germline CDR1 reads MGHRA; CDR2 reads YSYEKL. There are 13 residues in the CDR3.

The sample holds a few counts of this clone. This rearrangement joins TRBV5-6 to TRBJ2-3; a weak D match, TRBD1 (6 bases). Trimming took 4 bases from V and 5 from J, leaving 20 bases between them. Germline CDR1 is SGHDT and CDR2 is YYEEEE. This CDR3 is 16 amino acids long. CDR3 sequence: CASSRGQGSRRDTQYF. The CDR3, as DNA: TGTGCCAGCAGCCGAGGTCAGGGGTCTAGAAGAGATACGCAGTATTTT.

The chain recombines TRBV5-1 with TRBJ2-5; 14 bases map to TRBD2. The V and J ends lost 3 bases and 4 bases, in that order; junction bases with no gene match: 8. The CDR3 extends over 17 amino acids. From germline, CDR1 is SGHRS and CDR2 YFSETQ. This CDR3 is CASSSGLAGVGGETQYF. CDR3 DNA sequence: TGCGCCAGCAGCTCGGGACTAGCGGGAGTGGGAGGAGAGACCCAGTACTTC.

This chain connects TRBV19 to TRBJ2-2, with D possibly matching TRBD2 (7 bases). The CDR3 is 15 amino acids. Germline-derived CDR1 and CDR2 are LNHDA and SQIVND (reference sequence). Trimming took 1 base from V and 5 from J, leaving 11 bases between them. In DNA form, the CDR3 reads TGTGCCAGTAGTATAGGGCGGGGGACAACCGGGGAGCTGTTTTTT. It is translated as CASSIGRGTTGELFF.

This sequence joins TRBV27 and TRBJ2-7; possible D gene TRBD1, 6 bases. V lost 5 bases and J lost 9, with 14 bases in between. The germline gives CDR1 MNHEY, CDR2 SMNVEV (reference sequence). The CDR3 extends over 12 amino acids. The CDR3 protein is CASSATGLRQYF. The CDR3 nucleotides read TGTGCCAGCAGTGCCACAGGGCTGAGGCAGTACTTC.

Here the CDR3 DNA reads TGTGCCAGCAGCCAAGACGTATCGGGACTCGATGAGCAGTTCTTC. Protein sequence: CASSQDVSGLDEQFF. The gene calls are TRBV3-1 (or the pseudogene TRBV3-2) and TRBJ2-1; a weak D match, TRBD2 (6 bases). Germline lookup yields CDR1 LGHDT and CDR2 YNNKEL (reference sequence). CDR3 size: 15 residues. The ends were cut back, 0 bases at V and 8 bases at J, with 14 bases in the middle.

The CDR3 reads CASSRLAGGLEQYF. In DNA, the CDR3 is TGTGCCAGCAGCCGACTAGCGGGAGGCCTTGAGCAGTACTTC. This chain uses TRBV6-5 with TRBJ2-7; 13 bases fit TRBD2. The germline CDR1 and CDR2 sequences are MNHEY and SVGAGI. The CDR3 spans 14 residues. The V gene end was trimmed by 6 bases and the J gene end by 7 bases; junction bases not matched to a gene: 6.

The rearrangement uses TRBV12-3 or TRBV12-4 and TRBJ2-7; possibly TRBD2 for D (6 bases). Between the trimmed V and J ends, which lost 5 bases and 1 base, there was a span of 6 bases. This CDR3 comprises 12 residues. The CDR3 loop reads CASSGGSYEQYF. CDR3 coding DNA: TGTGCCAGCAGTGGGGGGTCCTACGAGCAGTACTTC.

Details on this clone: The junction departs from germline at one end; a sequencing error may be responsible. DNA for the CDR3: TGTGCTAGCAGCCCCGGGACAGGGATCACCGGGGAGCTGTTTTTT. Amino acid sequence: CASSPGTGITGELFF. The rearrangement joins TRBV7-7 to TRBJ2-2, with 9 bases aligning to TRBD1. This CDR3 has 15 amino acids. Germline V CDR1 and CDR2: SSHAT, FNYEAQ (reference sequence).

The gene calls are TRBV11-3 and TRBJ2-3, with D perhaps matching TRBD2 (6 bases). CDR3 length equals 15 residues. Trimming shortened V by 1 base and J by 2 bases, and 10 bases separated the two germline ends. Germline V gene sequence: CDR1 SGHNT, CDR2 YENEEA. CDR3 loop: CASSLGGVITDTQYF. DNA for the CDR3: TGTGCCAGCAGCTTAGGGGGGGTGATCACAGATACGCAGTATTTT.

This clone was observed once. The chain recombines TRBV11-3 with TRBJ2-7; D might be TRBD2 (5 bases). The V gene lost 5 bases and the J gene lost 0 bases, with 14 bases spanning the gap. Looked up from germline, CDR1 is SGHNT and CDR2 is YENEEA. The CDR3 is made up of 15 amino acids. CDR3 DNA: TGTGCCAGCAGCGTTCGGCGGGCGAGCTCCTACGAGCAGTACTTC. Translating it yields CASSVRRASSYEQYF.

The chain is built from TRBV15 and TRBJ2-2, with 13 bases that match TRBD2. The CDR3 contains 15 residues. Germline V gives CDR1 LNHNV, CDR2 YYDKDF (reference sequence). Unmatched junction bases numbered 4, after V lost 8 bases and J lost 4 bases. CDR3 region: CATQGLAGSTGELFF. In DNA, the CDR3 is TGTGCCACCCAGGGACTAGCGGGAAGCACCGGGGAGCTGTTTTTT.

The rearrangement uses TRBV5-1 and TRBJ2-5, with D perhaps matching TRBD1 (5 bases). V dropped 1 base and J dropped 0 bases, with 10 bases sitting between them. Germline V CDR1 and CDR2: SGHRS, YFSETQ. The CDR3 totals 15 residues. The CDR3 nucleotides are TGCGCCAGCAGCTTGTGGTCAGGGCACCAAGAGACCCAGTACTTC. Amino acid sequence: CASSLWSGHQETQYF.

This clone appeared a single time. The CDR3 is CASSLTGGDGANVLTF. The DNA of the CDR3 is TGCGCCAGCAGCTTGACAGGGGGTGATGGGGCCAACGTCCTGACTTTC. The rearrangement joins TRBV5-1 to TRBJ2-6, with TRBD1 identical over 8 bases. The ends lost 1 base at V and 3 bases at J; junction bases unmatched: 3. This CDR3 comprises 16 residues. The V gene's germline CDR1 is SGHRS and CDR2 YFSETQ.

The chain joins TRBV28 to TRBJ1-2; D is possibly TRBD1 (6 bases). The CDR3 has 14 residues. Germline loops: CDR1 MDHEN, CDR2 SYDVKM. V shed 1 base and J shed 8 bases, with 14 bases lying between them. The CDR3 is CASSLYGQFLGYTF. DNA of the CDR3: TGTGCCAGCAGTTTATACGGACAGTTCCTCGGCTACACCTTC.

The CDR3 DNA follows: TGCGCCAGCAGCTTGATGGCGGGTAATGAGCAGTTCTTC. Its protein is CASSLMAGNEQFF. The chain employs TRBV5-1 and TRBJ2-1; possibly TRBD2 for D (5 bases). This CDR3 region has 13 residues. V was shortened by 1 base and J by 7 bases, with 9 bases between the two germline ends. Germline values: CDR1 SGHRS, CDR2 YFSETQ.

The CDR3 coding sequence is TGTGCCAGACCCGGACAGACTTACCAAGAGACCCAGTACTTC. The encoded protein is CARPGQTYQETQYF. The J gene is TRBJ2-5, the V gene TRBV28, with a tentative D call TRBD1 (6 bases). Trimming removed 9 bases from V and 0 bases from J, with 14 bases in between. The CDR3 is 14 amino acids. CDR1 and CDR2 (germline): MDHEN, SYDVKM.